These T cell receptor beta chains were read from a single sample in a study of response to subunit inactivated influenza vaccine. Via MiXCR, TCRdb re-called the RT-PCR reads, giving one row per CDR3 protein. Here the sample spans fewer than 800,000 distinct CDR3 sequences, about 15% being singletons. The sample consisted of PBMCs from blood, taken 12 days after vaccination. All receptors come from a man in his fifties who received an inactivated influenza vaccine. The CDR3 runs from the conserved cysteine through the conserved F or W. Each record gives: D gene, clone size, V gene, J gene, CDR3 protein, CDR3 DNA. D genes are given only for firm matches. Where a row states a size, it is once, few, many or the class of an expanded clone; other rows omit it.

TRBD2	.	TRBV29-1	TRBJ2-7	CSVSRTSEVYEQYF	TGCAGCGTTTCTAGGACTAGCGAAGTCTACGAGCAGTACTTC
TRBD1	many	TRBV5-6	TRBJ2-7	CASSPGTETQQYF	TGTGCCAGCAGCCCCGGGACAGAAACCCAGCAGTACTTC
.	few	TRBV27	TRBJ2-2	CASSPGVSNTGELFF	TGTGCCAGCAGTCCCGGGGTTTCGAACACCGGGGAGCTGTTTTTT
.	many	TRBV7-9	TRBJ2-5	CASSLAEGQETQYF	TGTGCCAGCAGCTTAGCCGAGGGTCAAGAGACCCAGTACTTC
TRBD2	.	TRBV28	TRBJ2-7	CASSFLKAGGHEQYF	TGTGCCAGCAGTTTCTTAAAAGCGGGGGGGCACGAGCAGTACTTC
TRBD1	.	TRBV12-3/TRBV12-4	TRBJ2-5	CASRLVGGPETQYF	TGTGCCAGCAGGCTCGTAGGGGGCCCGGAGACCCAGTACTTC
TRBD1	.	TRBV20-1	TRBJ2-7	CSAPRQGTLYEQYF	TGCAGTGCTCCCCGACAGGGGACCCTATACGAGCAGTACTTC
TRBD2	.	TRBV9	TRBJ2-2	CASSASRTSGRGTGELFF	TGTGCCAGCAGCGCTTCCCGGACTAGCGGGAGAGGGACCGGGGAGCTGTTTTTT
TRBD2	.	TRBV7-2	TRBJ2-7	CASSRDVAGGNEQYF	TGTGCCAGCAGCCGGGATGTGGCGGGAGGCAACGAGCAGTACTTC
.	few	TRBV7-8	TRBJ2-7	CASSLDRLSGEQYF	TGTGCCAGCAGCCTCGACAGGCTCTCTGGCGAGCAGTACTTC
.	.	TRBV12-3/TRBV12-4	TRBJ2-5	CASSFGPETQYF	TGTGCCAGCAGTTTTGGCCCCGAGACCCAGTACTTC
.	.	TRBV5-1	TRBJ2-3	CASSTARGDTDTQYF	TGCGCCAGCAGCACCGCCAGGGGGGACACAGATACGCAGTATTTT
.	.	TRBV29-1	TRBJ2-1	CSAFFPSAIARSYNEQFF	TGCAGCGCGTTTTTCCCTTCGGCTATCGCGCGGTCCTACAATGAGCAGTTCTTC
TRBD2	few	TRBV29-1	TRBJ2-1	CSFRRGGSQFF	TGCAGCTTCCGCCGGGGGGGTTCGCAGTTCTTC
TRBD2	.	TRBV2	TRBJ2-5	CASSFSGPTETQYF	TGTGCCAGCAGTTTTAGCGGGCCCACAGAGACCCAGTACTTC
TRBD1	few	TRBV7-9	TRBJ2-3	CASSARQGLKDTQYF	TGTGCCAGCAGCGCCCGACAGGGCCTAAAAGATACGCAGTATTTT